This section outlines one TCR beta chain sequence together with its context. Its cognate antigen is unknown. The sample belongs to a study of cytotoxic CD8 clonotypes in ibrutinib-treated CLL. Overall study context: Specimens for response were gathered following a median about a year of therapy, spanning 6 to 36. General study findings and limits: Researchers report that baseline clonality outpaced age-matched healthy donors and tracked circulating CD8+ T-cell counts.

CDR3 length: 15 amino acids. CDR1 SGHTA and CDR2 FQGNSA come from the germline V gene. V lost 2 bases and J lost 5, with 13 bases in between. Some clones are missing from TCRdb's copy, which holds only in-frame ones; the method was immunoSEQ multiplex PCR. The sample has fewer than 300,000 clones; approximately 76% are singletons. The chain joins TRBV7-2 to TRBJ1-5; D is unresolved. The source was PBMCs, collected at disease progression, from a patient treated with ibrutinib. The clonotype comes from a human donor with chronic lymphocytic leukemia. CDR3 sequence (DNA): TGTGCCAGCAGCTTAACGGGCCAAAGAGATCAGCCCCAGCATTTT. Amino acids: CASSLTGQRDQPQHF. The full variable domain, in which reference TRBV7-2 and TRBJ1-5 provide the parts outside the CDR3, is GAGVSQSPSNKVTEKGKDVELRCDPISGHTALYWYRQSLGQGLEFLIYFQGNSAPDKSGLPSDRFSAERTGGSVSTLTIQRTQQEDSAVYLCASSLTGQRDQPQHFGDGTRLSIL.